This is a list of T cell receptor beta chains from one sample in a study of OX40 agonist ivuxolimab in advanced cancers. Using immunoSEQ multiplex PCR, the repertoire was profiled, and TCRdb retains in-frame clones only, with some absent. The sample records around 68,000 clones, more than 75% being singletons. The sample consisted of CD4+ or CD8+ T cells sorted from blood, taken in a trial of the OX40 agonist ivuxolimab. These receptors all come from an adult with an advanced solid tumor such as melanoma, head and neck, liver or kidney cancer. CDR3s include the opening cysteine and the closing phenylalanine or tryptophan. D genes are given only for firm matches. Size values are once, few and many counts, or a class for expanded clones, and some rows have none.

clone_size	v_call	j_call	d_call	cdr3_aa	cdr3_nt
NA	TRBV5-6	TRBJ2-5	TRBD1	CASSTYRGLGETQYF	TGTGCCAGCAGCACGTACAGGGGGCTGGGGGAGACCCAGTACTTC
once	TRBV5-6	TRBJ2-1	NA	CASSFRQTTTRYNEQFF	TGTGCCAGCAGCTTCAGACAGACAACGACGAGATACAATGAGCAGTTCTTC
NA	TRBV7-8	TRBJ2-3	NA	CASSPTTDTQYF	TGTGCCAGCAGCCCCACCACAGATACGCAGTATTTT
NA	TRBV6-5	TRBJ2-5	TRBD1	CASSRRDRFAEQYF	TGTGCCAGCAGCCGCCGGGACAGGTTTGCGGAGCAGTACTTC
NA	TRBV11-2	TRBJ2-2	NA	CASSLSEDTGELFF	TGTGCCAGCAGCTTAAGCGAGGACACCGGGGAGCTGTTTTTT
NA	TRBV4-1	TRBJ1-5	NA	CASSQEGRVIDQPQHF	TGCGCCAGCAGCCAAGAGGGCAGGGTAATAGATCAGCCCCAGCATTTT
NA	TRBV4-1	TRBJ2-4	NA	CASSQGRGGFQAKNIQYF	TGCGCCAGCAGCCAAGGCAGGGGCGGGTTTCAAGCCAAAAACATTCAGTACTTC
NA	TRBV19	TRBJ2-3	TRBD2	CASSMGLAGGAADTQYF	TGTGCCAGTAGTATGGGACTAGCGGGGGGCGCAGCAGATACGCAGTATTTT
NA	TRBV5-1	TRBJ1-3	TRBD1	CASSLAGTASGNTIYF	TGCGCCAGCAGCTTGGCCGGGACAGCGTCTGGAAACACCATATATTTT
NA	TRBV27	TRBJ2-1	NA	CASSPGRSSYNEQFF	TGTGCCAGCAGCCCGGGGAGAAGCTCCTACAATGAGCAGTTCTTC
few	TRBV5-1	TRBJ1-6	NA	CASSLEGYNSPLHF	TGCGCCAGCAGCTTGGAGGGGTATAATTCACCCCTCCACTTT
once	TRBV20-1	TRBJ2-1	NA	CSAPVYNEQFF	TGCAGCGCACCTGTCTACAATGAGCAGTTCTTC
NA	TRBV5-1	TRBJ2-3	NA	CASSSGRTSTDTQYF	TGCGCCAGCAGCTCGGGACGGACGAGCACAGATACGCAGTATTTT
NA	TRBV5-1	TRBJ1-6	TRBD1	CASSLDRASYNSPLHF	TGCGCCAGCAGCCTAGACAGGGCCTCCTATAATTCACCCCTCCACTTT
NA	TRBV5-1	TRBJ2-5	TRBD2	CASSSGGVHETQYF	TGCGCCAGCAGCTCGGGAGGGGTACATGAGACCCAGTACTTC
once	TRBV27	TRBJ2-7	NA	CASRPLGSSYEQYF	TGTGCCAGCAGACCCCTTGGGAGCTCCTACGAGCAGTACTTC
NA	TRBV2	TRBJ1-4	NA	CASSDQALWGEKLFF	TGTGCCAGCAGTGACCAGGCTCTATGGGGTGAAAAACTGTTTTTT
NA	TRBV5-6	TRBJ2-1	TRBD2	CASSSSLSAGGAAYNEQFF	TGTGCCAGCAGCTCATCACTCAGCGCGGGGGGTGCGGCCTACAATGAGCAGTTCTTC
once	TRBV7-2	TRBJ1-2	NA	CASSLTGEYGYTF	TGTGCCAGCAGCTTAACAGGCGAATATGGCTACACCTTC
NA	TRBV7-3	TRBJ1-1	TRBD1	CASMQGAANTEAFF	TGTGCCAGCATGCAGGGGGCGGCGAACACTGAAGCTTTCTTT
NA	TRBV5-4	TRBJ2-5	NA	CASSLAQETQYF	TGCGCCAGCAGCTTGGCCCAAGAGACCCAGTACTTC
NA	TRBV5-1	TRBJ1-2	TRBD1	CASRLDRDRANGYTF	TGCGCCAGCAGACTGGACCGGGACAGGGCTAATGGCTACACCTTC
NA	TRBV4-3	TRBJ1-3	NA	CASSQARDSGNTIYF	TGCGCCAGCAGCCAAGCTCGAGACTCTGGAAACACCATATATTTT